This T cell receptor beta chain came from a study of cytomegalovirus exposure and HLA in healthy donors. Study information: Within an early data release were about 85 million unique TCRs drawn from HLA-typed donors.

The PCR ran on 60 Vbeta and 13 Jbeta primers. In the source study's methods: Unique TCR beta chains totaled some 88 million in a later count, with approximately 11 million of them shared. The table came from immunoSEQ multiplex PCR; TCRdb's copy has only in-frame clones and leaves some out. V, J and clone size were drawn from that table, and D and trimming were deduced from the DNA. The sample holds 80,000 or so clones. V lost 5 bases and J lost 1, with 11 bases in between. From germline, CDR1 is MNHEY and CDR2 SMNVEV (reference sequence). The CDR3 spans 14 residues. Comments on this clone: Its antigen remains unidentified.

Findings of the study overall: Despite most TCR sequences being rare, some public TCRs occurred in many donors. Productive status was seen about 90% or about 30% of the time for most TCR beta V segments in an earlier analysis.

The sequencing sample was made of PBMCs. This receptor was taken from a man aged 45-60 years in good health and CMV-seropositive. The V and J genes are TRBV27 and TRBJ1-1; D remains ambiguous. The CDR3 DNA is TGTGCCAGCAGTCCTAACTTAGAGAACACTGAAGCTTTCTTT. Translating gives CASSPNLENTEAFF.